What follows are 24 T cell receptor beta chains derived from one specimen sequenced in a study of CD8+ T cells in alopecia areata. Following extraction, RNA underwent reverse transcription to cDNA, which served as the sequencing template. The data were produced by immunoSEQ multiplex PCR, yet TCRdb's version contains in-frame clones alone and is incomplete. The sample gives 110,000 or so clones, around 64% of which show up once; approximately 2.8% is in the top ten. The sequencing input was CD4+ T cells sorted from blood. These receptors were taken from a human donor in good health.

CDR3 in amino acids: CASSPGQGIGNTIYF. The CDR3, as DNA: TGTGCCAGCTCACCGGGACAGGGAATCGGAAACACCATATATTTT. The chain joins TRBV18 to TRBJ1-3; 9 bases are shared with TRBD1. The germline CDR1 and CDR2 sequences are KGHSH and LQKENI. This CDR3 contains 15 residues. With 3 bases clipped from V and 4 bases from J, the junction kept 4 bases outside the gene matches.

Here the CDR3 reads CAWSPVIPNEQFF. CDR3 DNA: TGTGCCTGGAGTCCGGTAATCCCCAATGAGCAGTTCTTC. The rearrangement links TRBV30 to TRBJ2-1; no reliable D call. The germline CDR1 and CDR2 sequences are GTSNPN and SVGIG (reference sequence). The CDR3 length is 13 residues. V lost 2 bases and J 6 bases, leaving 11 bases between the germline ends.

This clone occurred many times. A read error may produce the germline difference seen at one junction end. The J gene is TRBJ2-1, the V gene TRBV5-6; tentative D call: TRBD1 (5 bases). The CDR3 sequence is 12 residues long. Germline values: CDR1 SGHDT, CDR2 YYEEEE. The CDR3 is CASSYDSREEFF. CDR3 sequence (DNA): TGTGCCAGCAGCTACGACAGTCGTGAGGAGTTCTTC.

The genes are TRBV7-9 and TRBJ1-2; D might be TRBD1 (5 bases). The germline V gene encodes CDR1 SEHNR and CDR2 FQNEAQ (reference sequence). The CDR3 is 16 amino acids. Trimming shortened V by 4 bases and J by 4 bases, and 19 bases separated the two germline ends. CDR3 DNA sequence: TGTGCCAGCAGCTCCACTCATCCGGGGACCCTCTATGGCTACACCTTC. Translation: CASSSTHPGTLYGYTF.

The chain employs TRBV30 and TRBJ1-2, with D possibly TRBD1 on 6 matching bases. CDR1 and CDR2 from the germline V gene are GTSNPN and SVGIG (reference sequence). V was pared by 4 bases and J by 8 bases, with 14 bases between. This CDR3 region has 12 residues. This CDR3 reads CAWTQGTGGYTF. The CDR3 nucleotides are TGTGCCTGGACCCAGGGGACGGGCGGCTACACCTTC.

CDR3: CSALSSILGHSEAFF. The CDR3 coding sequence is TGCAGCGCCTTGTCTTCGATACTCGGTCACAGTGAAGCTTTCTTT. The chain recombines TRBV29-1 with TRBJ1-1; D gene ambiguous. The CDR3 consists of 15 residues. Trimming removed 7 bases from V and 7 bases from J, with 25 bases in between. Germline CDR1 and CDR2: SQVTM and ANQGSEA.

The V and J genes are TRBV2 and TRBJ2-2, with no clear D. Trimming cost V 5 bases and J 1 base, with 8 bases left between them. Germline CDR1 and CDR2: SNHLY and FYNNEI. There are 14 residues in the CDR3. The DNA for the CDR3 is TGTGCCAGCAGTCCCCGCCTGAACACCGGGGAGCTGTTTTTT. It encodes CASSPRLNTGELFF.

The chain links TRBV29-1 to TRBJ1-2; D may be TRBD1 (6 bases). V lost 6 bases to trimming and J lost 8 bases, with 16 bases between them. This CDR3 is built from 12 residues. CDR1 is SQVTM and CDR2 is ANQGSEA in the germline V gene. Here the CDR3 reads CSVRGGPLGYTF. CDR3 sequence (DNA): TGCAGCGTAAGAGGGGGGCCCTTAGGCTACACCTTC.

This chain uses TRBV29-1 with TRBJ2-3; 8 bases are shared with TRBD2. The trim removed 7 bases at V and 4 bases at J, leaving 4 bases unmatched. This CDR3 region has 12 residues. Germline CDR1 SQVTM, CDR2 ANQGSEA. The DNA for the CDR3 is TGCAGCGCGAGCGGGGGCGCAGATACGCAGTATTTT. Translating it yields CSASGGADTQYF.

This clone has only one observation. The V and J genes are TRBV30 and TRBJ1-5, with TRBD1 matching 7 bases. V lost 5 bases, J lost 4 bases, and 11 bases stayed unmatched. The CDR3 consists of 15 residues. CDR1 and CDR2 from the germline V gene are GTSNPN and SVGIG (reference sequence). CDR3 sequence (DNA): TGTGCCTGGGAGGGTAGACAGGGAAGAAATCAGCCCCAGCATTTT. It codes for CAWEGRQGRNQPQHF.

The V and J genes are TRBV30 and TRBJ1-1, with no clear D. V was pared by 0 bases and J by 4 bases, with 12 bases between. The CDR3 loop spans 14 amino acids. Germline CDR1 is GTSNPN and CDR2 is SVGIG (reference sequence). CDR3 in amino acids: CAWSVRRGSTEAFF. CDR3 DNA sequence: TGTGCCTGGAGTGTCCGGCGTGGGAGCACTGAAGCTTTCTTT.

This clone appeared a single time. The V and J genes are TRBV29-1 and TRBJ1-1; D possibly corresponds to TRBD1 (6 bases). CDR1 SQVTM and CDR2 ANQGSEA come from the germline V gene. V gave up 7 bases and J gave up 4 bases, with 16 bases separating them. The CDR3 is 13 amino acids. The CDR3 spells CSAGTPLGTEAFF. CDR3 DNA: TGCAGCGCCGGGACACCTCTGGGCACTGAAGCTTTCTTT.

The chain has TRBV5-4 and TRBJ2-5; D is unresolved. Germline-derived CDR1 and CDR2 are SGHNT and YYREEE (reference sequence). Trimming took 1 base from V and 2 from J, leaving 6 bases between them. The CDR3 totals 13 residues. The chain's CDR3 is CASSLLQQETQYF. CDR3 nucleotide sequence: TGTGCCAGCAGCTTGTTACAGCAAGAGACCCAGTACTTC.

This clone was seen a single time. This sequence joins TRBV29-1 and TRBJ1-3, with a possible D match to TRBD1 (5 bases). The CDR3 has 12 amino acids. Trimming took 6 bases from V and 4 from J, leaving 10 bases between them. Germline loops: CDR1 SQVTM, CDR2 ANQGSEA. DNA of the CDR3: TGCAGCGTGGGGGACGGAGGAAACACCATATATTTT. Protein sequence: CSVGDGGNTIYF. The full variable domain, rest sourced from reference TRBV29-1 and TRBJ1-3, is SAVISQKPSRDICQRGTSLTIQCQVDSQVTMMFWYRQQPGQSLTLIATANQGSEATYESGFVIDKFPISRPNLTFSTLTVSNMSPEDSSIYLCSVGDGGNTIYFGEGSWLTVV.

This clone was detected only a few times. The genes are TRBV4-2 and TRBJ2-1; 10 bases align to TRBD2. The CDR3 covers 15 residues. The J segment lost 6 bases and the V segment lost 4 bases, leaving 6 bases of the junction unmatched. Germline V gives CDR1 LGHNA, CDR2 YNFKEQ. This CDR3 is CASSRERGGPNEQFF. CDR3 nucleotide sequence: TGTGCCAGCAGCCGCGAGCGGGGGGGCCCCAATGAGCAGTTCTTC.

This clone was picked up a small number of times. The rearrangement links TRBV29-1 to TRBJ1-2; D not resolved. Germline CDR1 reads SQVTM; CDR2 reads ANQGSEA. There are 14 residues in the CDR3. Trimming pared 1 base from V and 3 bases from J, leaving 12 bases between. The CDR3 region is CSVEARGGDYGYTF. Written as DNA, the CDR3 is TGCAGCGTTGAAGCGCGGGGTGGGGACTATGGCTACACCTTC.

The rearrangement joins TRBV10-2 to TRBJ1-1, with TRBD1 identical over 8 bases. V lost 6 bases and J lost 4; bases outside the gene matches: 10. Germline values: CDR1 WSHSY, CDR2 SAAADI. This CDR3 region has 15 residues. CDR3 in amino acids: CASRPKQGDGTEAFF. The CDR3 DNA follows: TGCGCCAGCAGACCCAAACAGGGGGATGGCACTGAAGCTTTCTTT.

This clone was seen more than once but under ten times. V usage is TRBV2 and J usage is TRBJ1-3; D uncertain. V was cut by 2 bases and J by 2 bases, with 16 bases left in between. CDR1 and CDR2 (germline): SNHLY, FYNNEI. This CDR3 has 17 amino acids. CDR3: CASSELGAEVTGNTIYF. CDR3 sequence (DNA): TGTGCCAGCAGTGAATTAGGCGCGGAGGTCACTGGAAACACCATATATTTT.

The rearrangement uses TRBV29-1 and TRBJ1-2, with TRBD1 identical over 7 bases. With 4 bases clipped from V and 7 bases from J, the junction kept 6 bases outside the gene matches. Germline-derived CDR1 and CDR2 are SQVTM and ANQGSEA. The CDR3 runs to 12 residues. This CDR3 reads CSVVLGGGGYTF. In nucleotides, the CDR3 is TGCAGCGTTGTCCTAGGGGGCGGTGGCTACACCTTC.

This clone has more than one count but fewer than ten. This rearrangement joins TRBV7-8 to TRBJ2-2; 10 bases are a match to TRBD1. The ends lost 5 bases at V and 2 bases at J; junction bases unmatched: 5. CDR1 and CDR2 from the germline V gene are SGHVS and FQNEAQ. CDR3 size: 16 residues. Written as DNA, the CDR3 is TGTGCCAGCAGCCTTCGGGACAGGGGAAACACCGGGGAGCTGTTTTTT. Translation: CASSLRDRGNTGELFF.

V is TRBV29-1 and J is TRBJ2-3; tentative D call: TRBD1 (6 bases). The CDR3 has 13 amino acids. The V gene's germline CDR1 is SQVTM and CDR2 ANQGSEA. Trimming cost V 8 bases and J 3 bases, with 15 bases left between them. This chain's CDR3 is CSSSPGQTDTQYF. CDR3 DNA sequence: TGCAGCTCGAGCCCCGGACAGACAGATACGCAGTATTTT.

The V and J genes are TRBV18 and TRBJ1-5, with 8 bases lining up with TRBD1. The germline gives CDR1 KGHSH, CDR2 LQKENI. The CDR3 is 14 amino acids. Trimming took 3 bases from V and 6 from J; bases not matched to a gene: 4. The CDR3 DNA reads TGTGCCAGCTCACCTGCAGGGGGCATTCAGCCCCAGCATTTT. Translation: CASSPAGGIQPQHF. The full variable domain, rest sourced from reference TRBV18 and TRBJ1-5, is NAGVMQNPRHLVRRRGQEARLRCSPMKGHSHVYWYRQLPEEGLKFMVYLQKENIIDESGMPKERFSAEFPKEGPSILRIQQVVRGDSAAYFCASSPAGGIQPQHFGDGTRLSIL.

This clone was counted between two and nine times. This sample includes further DNA sequences coding for the same CDR3. The rearrangement uses TRBV18 and TRBJ2-5; D gene uncertain. The germline V and J ends were trimmed by 3 bases and 4 bases, with 3 bases remaining between them. CDR3 length: 11 amino acids. Looked up from germline, CDR1 is KGHSH and CDR2 is LQKENI. The CDR3 reads CASSPGETQYF. For the CDR3, the DNA is TGTGCCAGCTCACCGGGAGAGACCCAGTACTTC.

V gene TRBV7-2 combines with J gene TRBJ1-1; maybe TRBD1 (6 bases). The V end lost 1 base, the J end lost 1 base, and 7 bases lay between the germline ends. In germline, CDR1 is SGHTA, CDR2 FQGNSA. This CDR3 has 14 residues. The CDR3 is CASSLEGGNTEAFF. CDR3 sequence (DNA): TGTGCCAGCAGCTTAGAGGGGGGGAACACTGAAGCTTTCTTT.